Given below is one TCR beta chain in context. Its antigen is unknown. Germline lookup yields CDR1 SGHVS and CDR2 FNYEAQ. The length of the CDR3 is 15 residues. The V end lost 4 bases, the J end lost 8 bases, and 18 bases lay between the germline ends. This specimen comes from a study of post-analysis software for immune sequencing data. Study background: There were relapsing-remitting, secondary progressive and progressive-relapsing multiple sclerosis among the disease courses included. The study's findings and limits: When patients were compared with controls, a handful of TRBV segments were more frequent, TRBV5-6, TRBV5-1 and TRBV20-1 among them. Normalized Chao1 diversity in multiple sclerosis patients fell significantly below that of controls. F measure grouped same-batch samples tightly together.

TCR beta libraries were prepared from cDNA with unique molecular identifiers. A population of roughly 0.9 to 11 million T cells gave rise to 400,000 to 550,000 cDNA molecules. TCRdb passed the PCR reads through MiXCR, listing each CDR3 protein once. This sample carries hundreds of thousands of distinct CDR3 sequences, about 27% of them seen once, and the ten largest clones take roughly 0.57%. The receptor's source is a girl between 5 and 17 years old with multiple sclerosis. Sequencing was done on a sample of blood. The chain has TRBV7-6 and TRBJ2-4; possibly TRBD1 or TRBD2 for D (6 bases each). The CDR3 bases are TGTGCCAGCAGCTCCGGGTTCGGGGGCGAGGACATTCAGTACTTC. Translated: CASSSGFGGEDIQYF.